Shown below are 27 T cell receptor beta chains from a single sample sequenced in a study of blood T cell repertoires in COVID-19. The protocol was immunoSEQ multiplex PCR, while the TCRdb copy is restricted to in-frame clones and leaves out a portion. The repertoire includes about 120,000 clones, about nine tenths of them detected once, and about 1.9% sits in the top ten. The sample consisted of peripheral blood. Receptors were obtained from a human donor with active COVID-19. The donor label of this sample is uncertain.

The CDR3 protein is CASRAGTSGGLGQFF. The DNA for the CDR3 is TGTGCCAGCAGGGCCGGGACTAGCGGGGGTCTCGGGCAGTTCTTC. The gene calls are TRBV7-2 and TRBJ2-1, with 14 bases identical to TRBD2. This CDR3 contains 15 residues. V lost 6 bases to trimming and J lost 12 bases; unmatched junction nucleotides: 10. Germline V gene data show CDR1 as SGHTA and CDR2 as FQGNSA.

The chain combines TRBV19 with TRBJ1-2; tentatively, D is TRBD1 (5 bases). This CDR3 region has 12 residues. Trimming stripped 5 bases from V and 5 bases from J, with 9 bases between. The germline V gene encodes CDR1 LNHDA and CDR2 SQIVND (reference sequence). CDR3 region: CASSHGGYGYTF. In DNA, the CDR3 is TGTGCCAGTAGTCACGGGGGGTATGGCTACACCTTC.

V and J are TRBV6-2 or TRBV6-3 and TRBJ2-7; TRBD2 aligns across 11 bases. With 2 bases clipped from V and 3 bases from J, the junction kept 6 bases outside the gene matches. Germline loops: CDR1 MNHEY, CDR2 SVGEGT. The CDR3 is 16 amino acids. The CDR3 loop is CASSYLTSGVSYEQYF. As DNA, the CDR3 is TGTGCCAGCAGTTACCTGACTAGCGGGGTAAGCTACGAGCAGTACTTC.

The J gene is TRBJ2-1, the V gene TRBV5-4, with a possible D match to TRBD2 (5 bases). Germline loops: CDR1 SGHNT, CDR2 YYREEE (reference sequence). The CDR3 loop spans 14 amino acids. V lost 10 bases to trimming and J lost 1 base, with 15 bases between them. The CDR3, as DNA: TGTGCCTTTCGGGTGGGAGCATCCTACAATGAGCAGTTCTTC. This gives the protein CAFRVGASYNEQFF. Together with reference TRBV5-4 and TRBJ2-1, the CDR3 gives the full variable domain: ETGVTQSPTHLIKTRGQQVTLRCSSQSGHNTVSWYQQALGQGPQFIFQYYREEENGRGNFPPRFSGLQFPNYSSELNVNALELDDSALYLCAFRVGASYNEQFFGPGTRLTVL.

The chain couples TRBV29-1 to TRBJ2-1, with D uncertain. CDR3 size: 14 residues. V gave up 5 bases and J gave up 0 bases, with 11 bases separating them. Germline V gives CDR1 SQVTM, CDR2 ANQGSEA. The CDR3 is CSVLPPGSYNEQFF. The CDR3 region has the DNA TGCAGCGTTCTGCCCCCGGGCTCCTACAATGAGCAGTTCTTC.

The V and J genes are TRBV9 and TRBJ2-4; possibly TRBD1 for D (6 bases). The CDR3 sequence is 17 residues long. V lost 0 bases and J lost 0, with 13 bases in between. CDR1 SGDLS and CDR2 YYNGEE come from the germline V gene. The CDR3 nucleotides are TGTGCCAGCAGCGTAGGAGGGGTAGGGGGAGCCAAAAACATTCAGTACTTC. This translates into CASSVGGVGGAKNIQYF.

This clone was detected only once. The chain carries TRBV5-4 and TRBJ1-1; tentative D call: TRBD1 (6 bases). Germline lookup yields CDR1 SGHNT and CDR2 YYREEE (reference sequence). The V end lost 0 bases, the J end lost 1 base, and 13 bases lay between the germline ends. CDR3 size: 16 residues. The DNA for the CDR3 is TGTGCCAGCAGCTTGGGTATCCCGGGACAGAACACTGAAGCTTTCTTT. Its protein product is CASSLGIPGQNTEAFF.

This clone appeared once. This chain links TRBV30 with TRBJ1-3; D is uncertain. This CDR3 contains 11 residues. V lost 2 bases to trimming and J lost 4 bases, with 3 bases between them. From germline, CDR1 is GTSNPN and CDR2 SVGIG (reference sequence). This CDR3 reads CAWSIGNTIYF. The CDR3 coding sequence is TGTGCCTGGAGTATAGGAAACACCATATATTTT. The full variable domain, in which reference TRBV30 and TRBJ1-3 provide the parts outside the CDR3, is SQTIHQWPATLVQPVGSPLSLECTVEGTSNPNLYWYRQAAGRGLQLLFYSVGIGQISSEVPQNLSASRPQDRQFILSSKKLLLSDSGFYLCAWSIGNTIYFGEGSWLTVV.

This clone was found once. The CDR3: CASCYGTGEAYEQYF. In DNA form, the CDR3 reads TGTGCCAGTTGTTACGGGACAGGGGAGGCCTACGAGCAGTACTTC. V is TRBV19 and J is TRBJ2-7, with 10 bases fitting TRBD1. CDR1 and CDR2 (germline): LNHDA, SQIVND (reference sequence). With 8 bases clipped from V and 2 bases from J, the junction kept 9 bases outside the gene matches. The CDR3 runs 15 residues.

This chain links TRBV7-2 with TRBJ2-1; possibly TRBD2 for D (6 bases). This CDR3 has 15 amino acids. Germline V gene data show CDR1 as SGHTA and CDR2 as FQGNSA. V lost 6 bases and J lost 8, with 20 bases in between. The CDR3 region is CASSNRLGGRDEQFF. The CDR3 nucleotides are TGTGCCAGCAGTAATAGGTTGGGGGGTCGGGATGAGCAGTTCTTC.

The chain links TRBV5-1 to TRBJ2-7, with 7 positions matching TRBD1. The CDR3 runs to 14 residues. Germline assignment: CDR1 SGHRS and CDR2 YFSETQ. V lost 2 bases, J lost 2 bases, and 4 bases stayed unmatched. CDR3 in amino acids: CASSFRDSTYEQYF. The CDR3 DNA reads as TGCGCCAGCAGCTTCCGGGACAGCACCTACGAGCAGTACTTC.

J is TRBJ2-3 and V is TRBV14; 8 bases are a match to TRBD2. The CDR3 has 16 amino acids. CDR1 is SGHDN, CDR2 FVKESK, per germline. V gave up 4 bases and J gave up 0 bases; unmatched junction bases: 6. This CDR3 is CASSLSERGSTDTQYF. The CDR3 bases are TGTGCCAGCAGCCTGTCGGAGCGGGGGAGCACAGATACGCAGTATTTT.

This clone was found once. The J gene is TRBJ1-6, the V gene TRBV7-6; a possible D gene is TRBD1 (6 bases). With 0 bases removed from V and 7 bases from J, the gap between germline ends came to 13 bases. This CDR3 has 16 amino acids. Looked up from germline, CDR1 is SGHVS and CDR2 is FNYEAQ. The chain's CDR3 is CASSLAGRGGNSPLHF. CDR3 DNA: TGTGCCAGCAGCTTAGCAGGCAGGGGTGGGAATTCACCCCTCCACTTT.

The chain joins TRBV5-4 to TRBJ2-1; 8 bases are shared with TRBD2. Germline V CDR1 and CDR2: SGHNT, YYREEE (reference sequence). This CDR3 spans 12 amino acids. J lost 10 bases, V lost 4 bases, and 4 bases had no gene match. The CDR3 is CASSRGGREQFF. The CDR3 nucleotides are TGTGCCAGCAGCCGGGGGGGGCGGGAGCAGTTCTTC.

A single count supports this clone. The chain carries TRBV12-3 or TRBV12-4 and TRBJ1-1, with D perhaps matching TRBD1 (6 bases). This CDR3 contains 12 residues. Trimming took off 5 bases at V and 11 bases at J, with 15 bases between the two ends. The CDR3 here is CASSPGGGWAFF. CDR3 coding DNA: TGTGCCAGCAGTCCGGGGGGGGGCTGGGCTTTCTTT.

The rearrangement joins TRBV7-2 to TRBJ1-1; 10 nucleotides match TRBD1. V shed 1 base and J 6 bases; nucleotides not matched to a gene: 5. The CDR3 runs to 15 residues. Germline CDR1 SGHTA, CDR2 FQGNSA. The CDR3 region is CASSLVGQGQAEAFF. The CDR3 DNA reads as TGTGCCAGCAGCTTAGTGGGACAGGGGCAGGCTGAAGCTTTCTTT.

CDR3 region: CAWRRGTAKNTEAFF. The CDR3 DNA is TGTGCCTGGAGAAGGGGGACAGCAAAGAACACTGAAGCTTTCTTT. V gene TRBV30 combines with J gene TRBJ1-1; 7 bases match TRBD1. The CDR3 contains 15 residues. The trim removed 3 bases at V and 1 base at J, leaving 8 bases unmatched. Germline-derived CDR1 and CDR2 are GTSNPN and SVGIG (reference sequence).

This chain joins TRBV10-1 and TRBJ2-2, with a tentative D call TRBD2 (6 bases). The CDR3 sequence is 13 residues long. Per germline, CDR1 WNHNN and CDR2 SYGVQD (reference sequence). The V and J ends lost 5 bases and 6 bases respectively, with 10 bases between them. The CDR3 reads CASSLSGAGELFF. The DNA of the CDR3 is TGCGCCAGCAGTCTCTCGGGGGCCGGGGAGCTGTTTTTT.

This rearrangement joins TRBV7-2 to TRBJ1-2; TRBD1 aligns across 9 bases. Germline V CDR1 and CDR2: SGHTA, FQGNSA. The CDR3 consists of 14 residues. Germline trimming cut 5 bases from V and 6 bases from J; bases unmatched to any gene: 7. The CDR3 coding sequence is TGTGCCAGCAGCCAACGGACAGGGGCCCATGGCTACACCTTC. Translated, it gives CASSQRTGAHGYTF.

The V gene is TRBV9, the J gene TRBJ2-5; D possibly corresponds to TRBD1 (6 bases). V lost 1 base to trimming and J lost 4 bases, with 14 bases between them. From germline, CDR1 is SGDLS and CDR2 YYNGEE. This CDR3 has 15 amino acids. The CDR3: CASSVSPQGRETQYF. Written as DNA, the CDR3 is TGTGCCAGCAGCGTATCTCCCCAGGGGCGAGAGACCCAGTACTTC.

The chain carries TRBV2 and TRBJ2-7; possible D gene TRBD1, 5 bases. Trimming shortened V by 8 bases and J by 3 bases, and 23 bases separated the two germline ends. Germline loops: CDR1 SNHLY, CDR2 FYNNEI. The CDR3 has 16 residues. Written as DNA, the CDR3 is TGTGCCAGCTCCCGGTCGCCAGGGAAGATCCTCTACGAGCAGTACTTC. This codes for CASSRSPGKILYEQYF.

This chain joins TRBV7-9 and TRBJ2-3, with a weak D call TRBD2 (5 bases). This CDR3 comprises 14 residues. The germline V gene encodes CDR1 SEHNR and CDR2 FQNEAQ (reference sequence). V was shortened by 2 bases and J by 2 bases, with 8 bases between the two germline ends. DNA of the CDR3: TGTGCCAGCAGCTTAATGGACTCCACAGATACGCAGTATTTT. This encodes CASSLMDSTDTQYF. Full variable domain (remainder filled in from reference TRBV7-9 and TRBJ2-3): DTGVSQNPRHKITKRGQNVTFRCDPISEHNRLYWYRQTLGQGPEFLTYFQNEAQLEKSRLLSDRFSAERPKGSFSTLEIQRTEQGDSAMYLCASSLMDSTDTQYFGPGTRLTVL.

CDR3 sequence: CSAAREKLFF. The DNA for the CDR3 is TGCAGTGCGGCTCGTGAAAAACTGTTTTTT. V gene TRBV20-1 combines with J gene TRBJ1-4; the D is unclear. Germline CDR1 and CDR2: DFQATT and SNEGSKA (reference sequence). V was cut by 6 bases and J by 7 bases, with 6 bases left in between. The CDR3 sequence is 10 residues long.

The CDR3 spells CASRPTTNNEQFF. CDR3 nucleotides: TGTGCCAGCAGACCGACGACTAACAATGAGCAGTTCTTC. The chain is built from TRBV12-3 or TRBV12-4 and TRBJ2-1; tentatively, D is TRBD2 (5 bases). The CDR3 contains 13 residues. V shed 6 bases and J shed 5 bases, with 11 bases lying between them.

This chain links TRBV10-3 with TRBJ1-1, with TRBD1 matching 9 bases. The CDR3 covers 12 residues. The germline V gene encodes CDR1 ENHRY and CDR2 SYGVKD. V dropped 5 bases and J dropped 8; count of bases not matched to a gene: 3. The CDR3 reads CAISRDRGEAFF. CDR3 in DNA: TGTGCCATCAGTCGAGACAGGGGGGAAGCTTTCTTT.

The CDR3 reads CAWTGENYGYTF. CDR3 in DNA: TGTGCCTGGACAGGGGAGAACTATGGCTACACCTTC. The chain combines TRBV30 with TRBJ1-2; possible D gene TRBD1, 6 bases. V lost 4 bases and J 2 bases, leaving 8 bases between the germline ends. In germline, CDR1 is GTSNPN, CDR2 SVGIG (reference sequence). The CDR3 is 12 amino acids.

The chain carries TRBV5-1 and TRBJ2-7; 9 bases match TRBD1. This CDR3 is built from 14 residues. V was clipped by 4 bases and J by 5 bases; unmatched bases: 7. Germline V gene sequence: CDR1 SGHRS, CDR2 YFSETQ. The CDR3 DNA is TGCGCCAGCAGCACTGGACAGGGGAAAAACGAGCAGTACTTC. Its translation is CASSTGQGKNEQYF.